The 22 T cell receptor beta chains given below trace back to one sample, sequenced in a study of neoadjuvant nivolumab and ipilimumab in lung cancer. Only in-frame clones appear in the TCRdb table, and some are missing; sequencing was by immunoSEQ multiplex PCR. The table records tens of thousands of clones, 90% of them present only once. This specimen consisted of peripheral blood, obtained after neoadjuvant nivolumab, alone or with ipilimumab, at or shortly before surgery. The source of these receptors is an adult with non-small cell lung cancer.

This clone has just one count. V usage is TRBV18 and J usage is TRBJ1-2; possible D gene TRBD1, 5 bases. Germline V gene sequence: CDR1 KGHSH, CDR2 LQKENI. The CDR3 spans 15 residues. Trimming removed 3 bases from V and 0 bases from J, with 11 bases in between. The CDR3 nucleotides read TGTGCCAGCTCACCCGCGGGCAGGGCTAACTATGGCTACACCTTC. Translation gives CASSPAGRANYGYTF.

This clone was seen only a few times. The chain uses TRBV5-6 and TRBJ2-7; D remains ambiguous. Germline V gives CDR1 SGHDT, CDR2 YYEEEE. CDR3 length: 13 amino acids. Between the trimmed V and J ends, which lost 2 bases and 3 bases, there was a span of 9 bases. This CDR3 reads CASSFEAVYEQYF. The CDR3 DNA reads as TGTGCCAGCAGCTTTGAGGCTGTCTACGAGCAGTACTTC.

J is TRBJ1-3 and V is TRBV6-5, with 8 bases lining up with TRBD1. V gave up 7 bases and J gave up 4 bases; unmatched junction bases: 3. This CDR3 contains 13 residues. In germline, CDR1 is MNHEY, CDR2 SVGAGI. CDR3 in amino acids: CASTDRGGNTIYF. The CDR3, as DNA: TGTGCCAGCACCGACAGGGGAGGAAACACCATATATTTT.

This clone turned up a few times. The chain joins TRBV13 to TRBJ1-1; no clear D. Trimming took 1 base from V and 4 from J, leaving 7 bases between them. The germline CDR1 and CDR2 sequences are PRHDT and FYEKMQ (reference sequence). This CDR3 is 13 amino acids long. CDR3 nucleotide sequence: TGTGCCAGCAGCTTAGTGGGTGGCACTGAAGCTTTCTTT. Its translation: CASSLVGGTEAFF.

The chain employs TRBV10-1 and TRBJ1-2, with a tentative D call TRBD1 (5 bases). CDR3 length: 14 amino acids. V was cut by 6 bases and J by 2 bases, with 13 bases left in between. Germline V gives CDR1 WNHNN, CDR2 SYGVQD (reference sequence). The CDR3 nucleotides read TGCGCCAGCAGGGTCCGGGGGAAGAACTATGGCTACACCTTC. Protein: CASRVRGKNYGYTF.

The chain carries TRBV7-9 and TRBJ1-1; possible D gene TRBD1, 5 bases. The CDR3 has 13 residues. Trimming removed 3 bases at V and 5 bases at J, with 10 bases between. The germline gives CDR1 SEHNR, CDR2 FQNEAQ (reference sequence). The CDR3 loop is CASSFNRQTEAFF. CDR3 bases: TGTGCCAGCAGCTTCAACAGGCAAACTGAAGCTTTCTTT.

The chain carries TRBV7-9 and TRBJ1-5; 9 bases are shared with TRBD1. This CDR3 has 15 residues. Losses at the gene ends were 3 bases for V and 6 bases for J; bases not matched to a gene: 6. The germline V gene has CDR1 SEHNR and CDR2 FQNEAQ (reference sequence). The CDR3 sequence: CASSFSGTGIQPQHF. DNA for the CDR3: TGTGCCAGCAGCTTCAGTGGGACAGGGATTCAGCCCCAGCATTTT.

The CDR3, as DNA: TGTGCCAGCAGCTTAGAAGTAAACACCGGGGAGCTGTTTTTT. It encodes CASSLEVNTGELFF. V and J are TRBV11-2 and TRBJ2-2; D not certain. Germline assignment: CDR1 SGHAT and CDR2 FQNNGV. V lost 0 bases and J lost 2, with 4 bases in between. This CDR3 contains 14 residues.

The genes are TRBV19 and TRBJ1-5; 7 bases match TRBD1. With V trimmed by 5 bases and J by 4 bases, 14 bases remained unmatched. The CDR3 has 17 amino acids. CDR1 is LNHDA, CDR2 SQIVND, per germline (reference sequence). CDR3 in amino acids: CASSPRTGFSVNQPQHF. CDR3 nucleotide sequence: TGTGCCAGTAGTCCTCGGACAGGTTTTTCAGTTAATCAGCCCCAGCATTTT.

V gene TRBV5-1 combines with J gene TRBJ2-5; possibly TRBD1 for D (6 bases). This CDR3 is 14 amino acids long. V was clipped by 2 bases and J by 7 bases, with 15 bases between them. Germline values: CDR1 SGHRS, CDR2 YFSETQ. Written as DNA, the CDR3 is TGCGCCAGCAGCTTCGGGGCAGGGGACGGGACCCAGTACTTC. Amino acids: CASSFGAGDGTQYF.

V usage is TRBV7-9 and J usage is TRBJ2-7; 12 bases are a match to TRBD2. There are 15 residues in the CDR3. Germline V lookup: CDR1 SEHNR, CDR2 FQNEAQ (reference sequence). V lost 3 bases, J lost 2 bases, and 2 bases stayed unmatched. This chain's CDR3 is CASSLTSGGPYEQYF. CDR3 coding DNA: TGTGCCAGCAGCTTGACTAGCGGGGGACCCTACGAGCAGTACTTC. Supplemented by reference TRBV7-9 and TRBJ2-7, the full variable domain reads DTGVSQNPRHKITKRGQNVTFRCDPISEHNRLYWYRQTLGQGPEFLTYFQNEAQLEKSRLLSDRFSAERPKGSFSTLEIQRTEQGDSAMYLCASSLTSGGPYEQYFGPGTRLTVT.

This clone appeared once. V usage is TRBV11-2 and J usage is TRBJ1-1; no reliable D call. Germline CDR1 SGHAT, CDR2 FQNNGV. This CDR3 has 14 residues. V lost 1 base, J lost 1 base, and 7 bases lay in between. CDR3 DNA sequence: TGTGCCAGCAGCTTAGTGGTGGGGAACACTGAAGCTTTCTTT. Protein: CASSLVVGNTEAFF.

The J gene is TRBJ1-2, the V gene TRBV7-2; D is uncertain. With 1 base removed from V and 6 bases from J, the gap between germline ends came to 9 bases. The CDR3 loop spans 13 amino acids. The germline V gene encodes CDR1 SGHTA and CDR2 FQGNSA. The CDR3 nucleotides read TGTGCCAGCAGCTTAGTTCCATTCGATGGCTACACCTTC. Translated: CASSLVPFDGYTF.

There are a few counts of this clone. This CDR3 reads CASLLRRSAREAFF. The CDR3 DNA follows: TGTGCCAGCCTCCTCAGACGGTCCGCTCGGGAAGCTTTCTTT. This rearrangement joins TRBV6-1 to TRBJ1-1; the D is unclear. V was cut by 8 bases and J by 8 bases, with 21 bases left in between. This CDR3 comprises 14 residues. Germline CDR1 is MNHNS and CDR2 is SASEGT.

The chain carries TRBV9 and TRBJ2-6; D is uncertain. This CDR3 is built from 16 residues. V dropped 4 bases and J dropped 0 bases, with 11 bases sitting between them. Germline V gives CDR1 SGDLS, CDR2 YYNGEE. The CDR3 protein is CASSPRQLSGANVLTF. CDR3 sequence (DNA): TGTGCCAGCAGCCCACGCCAGCTCTCTGGGGCCAACGTCCTGACTTTC.

The CDR3 nucleotides read TGCACCAGCAGCCAAGGCGGTCAGGGGGTTGCCAATCAGCCCCAGCATTTT. It is translated as CTSSQGGQGVANQPQHF. V usage is TRBV1 and J usage is TRBJ1-5; the table's D call of TRBD1 was not tested on the DNA. TRBV1 constitutes a pseudogene. CDR3 length: 17 amino acids.

This clone was seen just once. This chain links TRBV27 with TRBJ1-1; possible D gene TRBD1, 6 bases. This CDR3 comprises 14 residues. Germline V CDR1 and CDR2: MNHEY, SMNVEV (reference sequence). Between the trimmed V and J ends, which lost 5 bases and 0 bases, there was a span of 10 bases. The CDR3 DNA is TGTGCCAGCAGTCTCCAGGGGCTGAACACTGAAGCTTTCTTT. Protein: CASSLQGLNTEAFF.

The chain joins TRBV19 to TRBJ2-1, with a weak D call TRBD2 (6 bases). The ends were cut back, 8 bases at V and 7 bases at J, with 21 bases in the middle. This CDR3 comprises 15 residues. Germline CDR1 LNHDA, CDR2 SQIVND (reference sequence). CDR3 nucleotide sequence: TGTGCCAGTGTTCTTACCGGAGGGTTACAGAATGAGCAGTTCTTC. Amino acids: CASVLTGGLQNEQFF.

This clone came up once. V is TRBV7-6 and J is TRBJ1-1, with 7 bases aligning to TRBD1. Losses at the gene ends were 1 base for V and 0 bases for J; bases not matched to a gene: 8. Per germline, CDR1 SGHVS and CDR2 FNYEAQ. CDR3 length: 17 residues. The CDR3 DNA is TGTGCCAGCAGCTTAGTCGGAGGGACAGCCCTGAACACTGAAGCTTTCTTT. Protein product: CASSLVGGTALNTEAFF.

The chain carries TRBV7-9 and TRBJ1-2; maybe TRBD1 (6 bases). The ends were cut back, 5 bases at V and 4 bases at J, with 11 bases in the middle. This CDR3 region has 13 residues. The V gene's germline CDR1 is SEHNR and CDR2 FQNEAQ (reference sequence). The CDR3 loop is CASSPGQSYGYTF. In nucleotides, the CDR3 is TGTGCCAGCAGCCCTGGACAGAGCTATGGCTACACCTTC.

This chain joins TRBV5-5 and TRBJ1-4; 9 bases are a match to TRBD1. V gave up 1 base and J gave up 4 bases; unmatched junction bases: 2. CDR3 size: 15 residues. The germline CDR1 and CDR2 sequences are SGHKS and YYEKEE (reference sequence). CDR3 residues: CASSLWDRDNEKLFF. CDR3 nucleotide sequence: TGTGCCAGCAGCTTGTGGGACAGGGATAATGAAAAACTGTTTTTT.

V gene TRBV7-2 combines with J gene TRBJ1-6; 7 bases map to TRBD1. Germline loops: CDR1 SGHTA, CDR2 FQGNSA. This CDR3 region has 15 residues. V shed 6 bases and J 6 bases; nucleotides not matched to a gene: 8. The DNA for the CDR3 is TGTGCCAGCAGGGGAGGGACAGCGCCTAATTCACCCCTCCACTTT. Its protein product is CASRGGTAPNSPLHF.